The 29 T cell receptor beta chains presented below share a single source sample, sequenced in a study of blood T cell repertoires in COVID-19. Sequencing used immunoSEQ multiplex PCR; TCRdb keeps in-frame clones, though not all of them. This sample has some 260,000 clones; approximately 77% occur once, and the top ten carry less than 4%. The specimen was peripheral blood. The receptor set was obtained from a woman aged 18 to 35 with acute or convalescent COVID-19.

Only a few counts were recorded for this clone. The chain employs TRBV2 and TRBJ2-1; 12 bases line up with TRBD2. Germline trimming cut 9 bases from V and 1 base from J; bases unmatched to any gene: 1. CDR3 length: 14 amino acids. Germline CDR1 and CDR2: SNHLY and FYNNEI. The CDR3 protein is CASLAGGSYNEQFF. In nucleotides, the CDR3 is TGTGCCAGTCTAGCGGGGGGGTCCTACAATGAGCAGTTCTTC. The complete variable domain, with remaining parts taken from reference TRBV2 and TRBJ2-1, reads EPEVTQTPSHQVTQMGQEVILRCVPISNHLYFYWYRQILGQKVEFLVSFYNNEISEKSEIFDDQFSVERPDGSNFTLKIRSTKLEDSAMYFCASLAGGSYNEQFFGPGTRLTVL.

DNA of the CDR3: TGTGCCAGCAGACTATCTCCGGGACAGGGAGCCTATGGCTACACCTTC. This sequence encodes CASRLSPGQGAYGYTF. The chain recombines TRBV28 with TRBJ1-2, with TRBD1 matching over 9 bases. The CDR3 has 16 amino acids. Germline loops: CDR1 MDHEN, CDR2 SYDVKM. Unmatched junction bases numbered 12, after V lost 6 bases and J lost 4 bases.

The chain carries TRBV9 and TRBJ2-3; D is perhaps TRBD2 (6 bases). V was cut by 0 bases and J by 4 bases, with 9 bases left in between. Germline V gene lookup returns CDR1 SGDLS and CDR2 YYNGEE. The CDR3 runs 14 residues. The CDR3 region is CASSVGREPDTQYF. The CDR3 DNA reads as TGTGCCAGCAGCGTAGGCCGGGAGCCAGATACGCAGTATTTT.

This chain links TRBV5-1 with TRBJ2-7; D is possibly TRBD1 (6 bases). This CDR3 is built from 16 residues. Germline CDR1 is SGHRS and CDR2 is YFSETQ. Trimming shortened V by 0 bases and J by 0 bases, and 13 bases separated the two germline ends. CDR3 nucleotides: TGCGCCAGCAGCTTGGATCTGACAGGATCCTCCTACGAGCAGTACTTC. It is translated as CASSLDLTGSSYEQYF.

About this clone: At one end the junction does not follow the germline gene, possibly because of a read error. Here the CDR3 DNA reads TGTGCCAGCAGTTCCCTCGGGGTCCTAGCGGGGCACAATGGGCAGTTCTTC. This encodes CASSSLGVLAGHNGQFF. The J gene is TRBJ2-1, the V gene TRBV27, with 9 bases fitting TRBD2. The CDR3 is 17 amino acids. Germline V gives CDR1 MNHEY, CDR2 SMNVEV (reference sequence).

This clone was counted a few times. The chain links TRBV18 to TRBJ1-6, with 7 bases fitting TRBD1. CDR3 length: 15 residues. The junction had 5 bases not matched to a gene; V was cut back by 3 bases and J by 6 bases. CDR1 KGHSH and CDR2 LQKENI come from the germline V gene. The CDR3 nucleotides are TGTGCCAGCTCACCGACAGGGATGGGTAATTCACCCCTCCACTTT. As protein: CASSPTGMGNSPLHF.

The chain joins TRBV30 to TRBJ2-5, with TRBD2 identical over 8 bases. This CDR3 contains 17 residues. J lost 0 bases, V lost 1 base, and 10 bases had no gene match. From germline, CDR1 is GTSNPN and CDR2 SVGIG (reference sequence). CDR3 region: CAWSAEAGATYQETQYF. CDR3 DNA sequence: TGTGCCTGGAGTGCCGAAGCGGGAGCGACGTACCAAGAGACCCAGTACTTC.

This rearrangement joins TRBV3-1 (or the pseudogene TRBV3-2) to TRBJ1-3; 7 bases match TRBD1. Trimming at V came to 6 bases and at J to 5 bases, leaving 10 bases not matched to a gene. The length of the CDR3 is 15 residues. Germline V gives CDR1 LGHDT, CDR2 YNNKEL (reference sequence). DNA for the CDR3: TGTGCCAGCAGTGCGGGGGGACAGAGGCGAAACACCATATATTTT. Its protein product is CASSAGGQRRNTIYF.

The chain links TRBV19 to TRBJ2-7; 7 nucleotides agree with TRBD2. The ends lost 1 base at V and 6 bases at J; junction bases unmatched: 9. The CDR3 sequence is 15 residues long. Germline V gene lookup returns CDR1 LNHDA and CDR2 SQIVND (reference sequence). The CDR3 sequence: CASSIVLRERGEQYF. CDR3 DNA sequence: TGTGCCAGTAGTATAGTGCTCCGGGAGCGGGGCGAGCAGTACTTC. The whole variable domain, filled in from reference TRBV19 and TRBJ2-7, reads DGGITQSPKYLFRKEGQNVTLSCEQNLNHDAMYWYRQDPGQGLRLIYYSQIVNDFQKGDIAEGYSVSREKKESFPLTVTSAQKNPTAFYLCASSIVLRERGEQYFGPGTRLTVT.

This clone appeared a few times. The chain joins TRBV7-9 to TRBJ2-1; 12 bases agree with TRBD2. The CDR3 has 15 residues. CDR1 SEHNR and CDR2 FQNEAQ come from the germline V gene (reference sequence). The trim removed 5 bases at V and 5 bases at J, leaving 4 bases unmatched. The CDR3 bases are TGTGCCAGCAGCCCTACTAGCGGGAGGAACAATGAGCAGTTCTTC. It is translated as CASSPTSGRNNEQFF.

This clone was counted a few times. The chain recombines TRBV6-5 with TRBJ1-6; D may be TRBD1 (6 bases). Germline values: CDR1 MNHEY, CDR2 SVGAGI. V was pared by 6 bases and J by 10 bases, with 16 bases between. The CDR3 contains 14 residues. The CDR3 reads CASRRQVEGSPLHF. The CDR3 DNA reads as TGTGCCAGCAGGCGACAGGTCGAAGGGTCACCCCTCCACTTT.

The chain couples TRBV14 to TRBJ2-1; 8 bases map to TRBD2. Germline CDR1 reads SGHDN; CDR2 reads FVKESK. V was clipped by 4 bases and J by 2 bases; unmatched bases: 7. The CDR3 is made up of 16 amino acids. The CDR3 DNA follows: TGTGCCAGCAGCCCTATAGCGGGGAGTACCTACAATGAGCAGTTCTTC. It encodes CASSPIAGSTYNEQFF.

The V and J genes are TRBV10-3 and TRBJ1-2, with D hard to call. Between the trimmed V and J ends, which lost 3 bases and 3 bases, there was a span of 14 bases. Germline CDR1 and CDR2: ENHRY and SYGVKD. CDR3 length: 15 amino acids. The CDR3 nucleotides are TGTGCCATCAGTGATGCTCGGGTTTCGGACTATGGCTACACCTTC. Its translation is CAISDARVSDYGYTF.

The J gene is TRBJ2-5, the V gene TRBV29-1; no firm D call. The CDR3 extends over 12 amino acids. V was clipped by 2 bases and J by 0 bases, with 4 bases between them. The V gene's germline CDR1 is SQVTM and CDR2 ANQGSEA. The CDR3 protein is CSVETDQETQYF. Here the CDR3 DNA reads TGCAGCGTTGAAACGGACCAAGAGACCCAGTACTTC.

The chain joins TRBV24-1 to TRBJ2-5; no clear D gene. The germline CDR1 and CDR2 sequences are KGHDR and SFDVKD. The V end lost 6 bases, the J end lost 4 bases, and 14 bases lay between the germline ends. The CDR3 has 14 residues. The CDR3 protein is CATSSIVGRETQYF. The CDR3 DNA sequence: TGTGCCACCAGTTCAATAGTTGGGCGAGAGACCCAGTACTTC.

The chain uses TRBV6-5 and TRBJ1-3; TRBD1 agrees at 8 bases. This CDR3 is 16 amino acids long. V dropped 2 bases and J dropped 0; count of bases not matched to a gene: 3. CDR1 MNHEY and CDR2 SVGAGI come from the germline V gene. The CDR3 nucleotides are TGTGCCAGCAGTTACGGCACAGGGGGCTCTGGAAACACCATATATTTT. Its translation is CASSYGTGGSGNTIYF.

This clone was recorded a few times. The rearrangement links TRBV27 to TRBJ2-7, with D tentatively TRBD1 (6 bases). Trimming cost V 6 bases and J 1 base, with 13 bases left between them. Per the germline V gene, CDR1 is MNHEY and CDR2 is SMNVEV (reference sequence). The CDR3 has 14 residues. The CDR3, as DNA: TGTGCCAGCAGGGGACACCCAAAGTCCTACGAGCAGTACTTC. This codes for CASRGHPKSYEQYF.

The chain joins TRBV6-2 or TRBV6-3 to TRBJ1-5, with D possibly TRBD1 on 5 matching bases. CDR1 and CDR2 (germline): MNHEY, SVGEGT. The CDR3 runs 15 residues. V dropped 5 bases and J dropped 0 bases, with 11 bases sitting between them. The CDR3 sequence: CASSAGHFSNQPQHF. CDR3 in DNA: TGTGCCAGCAGTGCCGGACATTTTAGCAATCAGCCCCAGCATTTT.

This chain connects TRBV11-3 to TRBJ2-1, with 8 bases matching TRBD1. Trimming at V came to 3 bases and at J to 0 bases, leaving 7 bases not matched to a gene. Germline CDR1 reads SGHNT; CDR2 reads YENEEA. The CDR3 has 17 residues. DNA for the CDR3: TGTGCCAGCAGCTTGGGGACAGGATACAGCTCCTACAATGAGCAGTTCTTC. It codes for CASSLGTGYSSYNEQFF. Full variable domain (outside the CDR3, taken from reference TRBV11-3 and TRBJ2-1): EAGVVQSPRYKIIEKKQPVAFWCNPISGHNTLYWYLQNLGQGPELLIRYENEEAVDDSQLPKDRFSAERLKGVDSTLKIQPAELGDSAVYLCASSLGTGYSSYNEQFFGPGTRLTVL.

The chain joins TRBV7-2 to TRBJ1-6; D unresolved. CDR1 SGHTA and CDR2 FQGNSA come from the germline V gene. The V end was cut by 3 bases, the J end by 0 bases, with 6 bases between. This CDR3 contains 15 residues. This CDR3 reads CASSFGSSYNSPLHF. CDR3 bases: TGTGCCAGCAGCTTTGGGAGCTCCTATAATTCACCCCTCCACTTT.

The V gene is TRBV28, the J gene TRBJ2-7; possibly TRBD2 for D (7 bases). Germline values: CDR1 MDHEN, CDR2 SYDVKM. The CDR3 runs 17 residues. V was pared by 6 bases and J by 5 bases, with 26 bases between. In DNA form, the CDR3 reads TGTGCCAGCAGAGTTTGGTCCGTGGGGGGGGCGTCCGACGAGCAGTACTTC. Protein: CASRVWSVGGASDEQYF.

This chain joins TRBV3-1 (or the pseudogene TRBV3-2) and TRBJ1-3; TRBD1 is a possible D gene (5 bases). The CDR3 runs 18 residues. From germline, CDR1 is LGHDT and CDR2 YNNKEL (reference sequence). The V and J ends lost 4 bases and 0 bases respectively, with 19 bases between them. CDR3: CASSPRMGQRASGNTIYF. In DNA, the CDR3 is TGTGCCAGCAGCCCCAGGATGGGGCAGAGAGCCTCTGGAAACACCATATATTTT.

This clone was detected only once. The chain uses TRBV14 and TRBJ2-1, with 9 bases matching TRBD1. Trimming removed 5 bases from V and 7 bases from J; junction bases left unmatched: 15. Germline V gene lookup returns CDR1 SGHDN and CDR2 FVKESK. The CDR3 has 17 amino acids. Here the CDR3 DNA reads TGTGCCAGCAGCAGGGACCAAGGGACAGGGAGGTTTAATGAGCAGTTCTTC. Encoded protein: CASSRDQGTGRFNEQFF.

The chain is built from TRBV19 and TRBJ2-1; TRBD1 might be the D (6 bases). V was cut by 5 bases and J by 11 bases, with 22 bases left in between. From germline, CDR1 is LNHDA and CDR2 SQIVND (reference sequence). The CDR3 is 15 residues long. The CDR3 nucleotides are TGTGCCAGTAGTCCCCGGACGAACAGGGAGCCACAGCAGTTCTTC. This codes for CASSPRTNREPQQFF. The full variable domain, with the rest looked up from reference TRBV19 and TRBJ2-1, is DGGITQSPKYLFRKEGQNVTLSCEQNLNHDAMYWYRQDPGQGLRLIYYSQIVNDFQKGDIAEGYSVSREKKESFPLTVTSAQKNPTAFYLCASSPRTNREPQQFFGPGTRLTVL.

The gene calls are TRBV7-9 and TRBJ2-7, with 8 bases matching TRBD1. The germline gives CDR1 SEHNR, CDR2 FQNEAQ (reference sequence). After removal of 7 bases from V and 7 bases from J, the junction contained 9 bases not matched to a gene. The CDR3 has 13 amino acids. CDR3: CASNGQGSQEQYF. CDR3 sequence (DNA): TGTGCCAGCAACGGACAGGGAAGTCAAGAGCAGTACTTC.

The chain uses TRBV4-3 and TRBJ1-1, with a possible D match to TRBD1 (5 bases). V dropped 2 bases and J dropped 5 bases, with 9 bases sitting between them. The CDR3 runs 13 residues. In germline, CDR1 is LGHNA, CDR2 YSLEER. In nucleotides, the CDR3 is TGCGCCAGCAGCCAAAGGGGCCGTACTGAAGCTTTCTTT. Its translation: CASSQRGRTEAFF.

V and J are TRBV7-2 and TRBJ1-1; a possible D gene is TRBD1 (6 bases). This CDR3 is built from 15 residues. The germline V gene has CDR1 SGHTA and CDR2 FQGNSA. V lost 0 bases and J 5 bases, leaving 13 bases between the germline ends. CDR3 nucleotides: TGTGCCAGCAGCTTAGCCGGACAGAGGGGGACTGAAGCTTTCTTT. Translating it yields CASSLAGQRGTEAFF.

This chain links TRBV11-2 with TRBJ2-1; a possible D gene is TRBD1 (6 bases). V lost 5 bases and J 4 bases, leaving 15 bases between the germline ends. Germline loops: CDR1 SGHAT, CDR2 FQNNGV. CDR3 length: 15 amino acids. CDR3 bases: TGTGCCAGCAGCAAAGGGGGTGAGACGTACAATGAGCAGTTCTTC. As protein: CASSKGGETYNEQFF.

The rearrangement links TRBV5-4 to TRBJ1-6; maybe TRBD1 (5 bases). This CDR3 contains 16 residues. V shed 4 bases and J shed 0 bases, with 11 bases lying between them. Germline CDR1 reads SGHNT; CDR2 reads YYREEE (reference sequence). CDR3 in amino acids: CASSVGASSYNSPLHF. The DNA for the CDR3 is TGTGCCAGCAGCGTAGGGGCGAGCTCCTATAATTCACCCCTCCACTTT. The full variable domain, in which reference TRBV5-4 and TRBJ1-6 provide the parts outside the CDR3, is ETGVTQSPTHLIKTRGQQVTLRCSSQSGHNTVSWYQQALGQGPQFIFQYYREEENGRGNFPPRFSGLQFPNYSSELNVNALELDDSALYLCASSVGASSYNSPLHFGNGTRLTVT.